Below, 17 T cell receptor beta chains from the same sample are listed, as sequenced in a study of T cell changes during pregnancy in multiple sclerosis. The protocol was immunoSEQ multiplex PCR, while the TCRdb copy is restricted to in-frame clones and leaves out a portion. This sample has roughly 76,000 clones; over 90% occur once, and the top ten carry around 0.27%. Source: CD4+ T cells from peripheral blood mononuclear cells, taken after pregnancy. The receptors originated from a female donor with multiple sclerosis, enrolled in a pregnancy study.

The CDR3 loop reads CASTEGLAGNEQFF. CDR3 DNA: TGCGCCAGCACCGAGGGGCTAGCGGGGAATGAGCAGTTCTTC. The chain recombines TRBV5-1 with TRBJ2-1; 9 positions match TRBD2. The junction had 8 bases not matched to a gene; V was cut back by 6 bases and J by 7 bases. The germline gives CDR1 SGHRS, CDR2 YFSETQ. The CDR3 is 14 amino acids.

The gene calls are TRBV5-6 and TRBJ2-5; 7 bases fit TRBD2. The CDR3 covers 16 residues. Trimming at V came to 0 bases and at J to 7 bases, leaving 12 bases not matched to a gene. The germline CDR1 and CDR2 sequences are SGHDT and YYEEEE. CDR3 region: CASSLGGSGPTWTQYF. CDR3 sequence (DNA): TGTGCCAGCAGCTTGGGGGGTAGCGGGCCTACGTGGACCCAGTACTTC.

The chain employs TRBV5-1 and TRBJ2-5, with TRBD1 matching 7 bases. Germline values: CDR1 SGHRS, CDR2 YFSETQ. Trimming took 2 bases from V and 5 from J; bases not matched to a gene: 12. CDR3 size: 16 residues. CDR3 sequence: CASSLSGTRGGETQYF. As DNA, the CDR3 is TGCGCCAGCAGCTTATCCGGGACCAGAGGGGGCGAGACCCAGTACTTC.

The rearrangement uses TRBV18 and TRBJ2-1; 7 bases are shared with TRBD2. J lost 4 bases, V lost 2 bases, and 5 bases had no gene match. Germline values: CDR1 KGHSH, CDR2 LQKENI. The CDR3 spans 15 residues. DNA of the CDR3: TGTGCCAGCTCACCAGGGGGGGGTCCTTACAATGAGCAGTTCTTC. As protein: CASSPGGGPYNEQFF.

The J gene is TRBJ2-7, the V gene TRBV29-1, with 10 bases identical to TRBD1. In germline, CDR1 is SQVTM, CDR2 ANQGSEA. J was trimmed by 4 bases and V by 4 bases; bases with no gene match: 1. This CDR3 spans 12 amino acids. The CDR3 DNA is TGCAGCGTTGGGGGACAGGGGTACGAGCAGTACTTC. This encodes CSVGGQGYEQYF.

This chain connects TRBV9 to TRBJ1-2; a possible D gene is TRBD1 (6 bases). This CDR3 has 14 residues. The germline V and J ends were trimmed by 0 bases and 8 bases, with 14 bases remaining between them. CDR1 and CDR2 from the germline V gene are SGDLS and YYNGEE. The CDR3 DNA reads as TGTGCCAGCAGCGTAGATCTCGGCAGGGGCGGCTACACCTTC. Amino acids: CASSVDLGRGGYTF.

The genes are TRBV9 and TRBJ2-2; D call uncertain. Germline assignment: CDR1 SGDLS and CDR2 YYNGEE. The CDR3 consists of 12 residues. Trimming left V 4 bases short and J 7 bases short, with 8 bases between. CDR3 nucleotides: TGTGCCAGCAGCCCCCACAGCGGGGAGCTGTTTTTT. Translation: CASSPHSGELFF.

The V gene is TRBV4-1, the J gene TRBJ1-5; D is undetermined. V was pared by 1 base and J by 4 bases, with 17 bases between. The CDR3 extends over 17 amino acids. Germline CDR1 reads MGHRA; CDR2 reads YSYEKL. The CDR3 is CASSQVVVVQVNQPQHF. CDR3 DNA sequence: TGCGCCAGCAGCCAAGTGGTGGTAGTTCAGGTGAATCAGCCCCAGCATTTT.

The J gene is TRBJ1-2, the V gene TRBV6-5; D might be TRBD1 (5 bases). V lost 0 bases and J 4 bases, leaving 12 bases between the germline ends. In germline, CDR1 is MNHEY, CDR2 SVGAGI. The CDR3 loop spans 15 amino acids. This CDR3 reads CASSYSSWGGYGYTF. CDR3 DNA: TGTGCCAGCAGTTACTCGTCGTGGGGCGGCTATGGCTACACCTTC.

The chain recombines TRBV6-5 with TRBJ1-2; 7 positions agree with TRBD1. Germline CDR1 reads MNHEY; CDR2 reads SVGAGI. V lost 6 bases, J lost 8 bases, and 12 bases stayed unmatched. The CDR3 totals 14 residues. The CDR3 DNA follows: TGTGCCAGCAGAGCCGGCTGGACAGGCAACGGCTACACCTTC. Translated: CASRAGWTGNGYTF.

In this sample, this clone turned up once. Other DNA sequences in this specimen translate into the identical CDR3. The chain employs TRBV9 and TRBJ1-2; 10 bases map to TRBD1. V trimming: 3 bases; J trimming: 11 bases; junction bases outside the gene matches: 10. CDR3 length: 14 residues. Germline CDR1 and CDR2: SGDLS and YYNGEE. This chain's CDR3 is CASSETGGAGGYTF. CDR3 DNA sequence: TGTGCCAGCAGCGAGACAGGGGGCGCAGGGGGTTACACCTTC.

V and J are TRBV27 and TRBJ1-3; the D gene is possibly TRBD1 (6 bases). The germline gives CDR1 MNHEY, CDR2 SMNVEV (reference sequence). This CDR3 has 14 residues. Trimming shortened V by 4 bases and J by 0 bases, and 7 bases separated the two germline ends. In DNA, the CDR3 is TGTGCCAGCAGTTCCAGGGGCTCTGGAAACACCATATATTTT. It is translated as CASSSRGSGNTIYF.

CDR3 in amino acids: CASSPLAVTANTGELFF. The CDR3 DNA sequence: TGTGCCAGCTCACCACTGGCGGTGACAGCGAACACCGGGGAGCTGTTTTTT. The V call is TRBV18, the J call TRBJ2-2, with D possibly being TRBD1 (5 bases). Germline CDR1 KGHSH, CDR2 LQKENI. Trimming stripped 1 base from V and 0 bases from J, with 12 bases between. This CDR3 is 17 amino acids long.

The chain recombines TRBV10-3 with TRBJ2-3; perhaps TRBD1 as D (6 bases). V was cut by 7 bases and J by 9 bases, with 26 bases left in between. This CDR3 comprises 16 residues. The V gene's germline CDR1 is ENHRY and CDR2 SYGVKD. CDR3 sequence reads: CAIMDTGQRDGRTQYF. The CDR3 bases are TGTGCCATCATGGATACTGGACAGAGGGACGGACGGACGCAGTATTTT.

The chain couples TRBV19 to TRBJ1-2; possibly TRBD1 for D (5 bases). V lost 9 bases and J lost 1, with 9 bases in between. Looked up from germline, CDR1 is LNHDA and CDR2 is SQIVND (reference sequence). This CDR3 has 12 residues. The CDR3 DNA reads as TGTGCCAGCTCGACAGTTAACTATGGCTACACCTTC. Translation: CASSTVNYGYTF.

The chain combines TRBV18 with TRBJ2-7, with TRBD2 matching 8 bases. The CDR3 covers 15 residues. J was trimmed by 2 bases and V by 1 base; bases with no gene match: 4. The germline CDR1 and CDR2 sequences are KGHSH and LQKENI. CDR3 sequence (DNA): TGTGCCAGCTCACCACGAAGCGGGGGTACCTACGAGCAGTACTTC. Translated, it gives CASSPRSGGTYEQYF.

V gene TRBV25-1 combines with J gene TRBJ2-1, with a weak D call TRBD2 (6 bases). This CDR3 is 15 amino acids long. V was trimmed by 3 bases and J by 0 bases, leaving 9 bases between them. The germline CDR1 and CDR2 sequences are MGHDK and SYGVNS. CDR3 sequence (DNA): TGTGCCAGCAGTGATCGGGGGAGCTCCTACAATGAGCAGTTCTTC. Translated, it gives CASSDRGSSYNEQFF.